The entry below gives a single TCR beta chain sequence along with its context. What it binds is unknown. These data originate in a study of blood T cells in healthy people across ages. Study results and limitations: Diversity was estimated from one million T cells, and these estimates were considered underestimates. The donors' CMV status was not determined, possibly confounding changes in expanded clonotypes.

Trimming cost V 0 bases and J 3 bases; bases outside gene matches: 10. Germline V gene data show CDR1 as DFQATT and CDR2 as SNEGSKA (reference sequence). The length of the CDR3 is 16 residues. A sample-barcoded 5' primer and a J-beta primer mix were used in a second PCR of roughly 6 to 11 cycles. Each sample provided no less than 2.5 million CDR3-containing paired-end reads. TCRdb reprocessed the 5' RACE reads via MiXCR and lists one record per CDR3 protein. Counted here are around 800,000 distinct CDR3 sequences, around two fifths occurring once; the ten biggest clones make up under 20%. The donors, healthy Caucasians from Russia, were aged roughly 6 to 90.

Sequencing was done on a sample of blood. V and J are TRBV20-1 and TRBJ1-1, with TRBD1 matching 7 bases. The receptor's source is a man aged 60 to 69 in good health. DNA of the CDR3: TGCAGTGCTAGAGATATTCGACAGGGCGGCGACACTGAAGCTTTCTTT. This gives the protein CSARDIRQGGDTEAFF.